The clone carrying this T cell receptor (beta chain) was detected ten times or more. The data belong to a study of identical twins. This CDR3 comprises 14 residues. The germline gives CDR1 MRHNA, CDR2 SNTAGT. V was pared by 0 bases and J by 4 bases, with 7 bases between. From the 5' RACE reads, TCRdb called clonotypes with MiXCR, one entry per CDR3 protein. Here the sample spans about 150,000 distinct CDR3 sequences, under 4.5% being singletons. The sequenced material came from memory T cells sorted from blood. The chain recombines TRBV6-4 with TRBJ2-1, with a tentative D call TRBD1 (5 bases). The sequence came from a young man in good health. CDR3 in DNA: TGTGCCAGCAGTGACTCTCAGGGTTACAATGAGCAGTTCTTC. This codes for CASSDSQGYNEQFF.